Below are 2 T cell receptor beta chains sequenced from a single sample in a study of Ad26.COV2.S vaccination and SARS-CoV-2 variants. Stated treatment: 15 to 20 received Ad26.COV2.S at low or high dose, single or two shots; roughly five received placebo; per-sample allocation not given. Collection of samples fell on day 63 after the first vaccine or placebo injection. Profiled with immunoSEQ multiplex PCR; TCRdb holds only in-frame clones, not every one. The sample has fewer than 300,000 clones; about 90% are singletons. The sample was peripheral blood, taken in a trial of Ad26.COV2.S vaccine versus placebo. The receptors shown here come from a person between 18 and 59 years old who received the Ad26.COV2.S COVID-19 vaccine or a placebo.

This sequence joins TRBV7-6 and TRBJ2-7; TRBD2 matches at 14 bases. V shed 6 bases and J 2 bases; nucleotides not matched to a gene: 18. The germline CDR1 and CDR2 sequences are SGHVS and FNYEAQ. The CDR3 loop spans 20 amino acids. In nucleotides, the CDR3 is TGTGCCAGCAGTTTGGGGACTAGCGGGAGAGGCCCTTTGGGTACCTACGAGCAGTACTTC. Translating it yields CASSLGTSGRGPLGTYEQYF.

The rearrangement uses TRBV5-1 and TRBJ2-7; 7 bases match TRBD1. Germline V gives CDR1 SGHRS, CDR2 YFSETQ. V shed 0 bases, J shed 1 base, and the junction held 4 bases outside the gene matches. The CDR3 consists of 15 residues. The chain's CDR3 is CASSLGGRGSYEQYF. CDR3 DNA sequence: TGCGCCAGCAGCTTGGGGGGCAGGGGGTCCTACGAGCAGTACTTC.